The 22 T cell receptor beta chains in this list originate from one sample, sequenced in a study of T cell repertoires in cytomegalovirus infection. TCRdb fed the reads into MiXCR, producing one record per CDR3 protein. The table has roughly 200,000 distinct CDR3 sequences, nearly 9.5% seen once. Sequenced sample: PBMCs. These receptors were obtained from a human donor in good health (CMV status not recorded). Some clones in this sample may be carry-over from other donors' samples.

This clonotype was counted a few times. J is TRBJ1-5 and V is TRBV12-3 or TRBV12-4; 7 bases are a match to TRBD1. The V and J ends lost 5 bases and 7 bases, in that order; junction bases with no gene match: 8. This CDR3 comprises 14 residues. The CDR3 DNA follows: TGTGCCAGCAGTCCTACAGGGGAAACGCAGCCCCAGCATTTT. It encodes CASSPTGETQPQHF.

This clonotype appeared a single time. The CDR3 nucleotides are TGTGCCAGTAGCCTCCGGACAGGGCGCAATCAGCCCCAGCATTTT. Amino acids: CASSLRTGRNQPQHF. The chain is built from TRBV19 and TRBJ1-5; 8 bases map to TRBD1. The J segment lost 2 bases and the V segment lost 6 bases, leaving 6 bases of the junction unmatched. This CDR3 has 15 residues. Germline CDR1 is LNHDA and CDR2 is SQIVND (reference sequence).

This clonotype was detected ten times or more. This chain uses TRBV19 with TRBJ1-1, with TRBD1 as a possible D gene (5 bases). The ends were cut back, 6 bases at V and 1 base at J, with 15 bases in the middle. The CDR3 is made up of 15 amino acids. From germline, CDR1 is LNHDA and CDR2 SQIVND (reference sequence). The CDR3, as DNA: TGTGCCAGTAGCATACGACGGGACTGGAACACTGAAGCTTTCTTT. Translated: CASSIRRDWNTEAFF.

The chain couples TRBV30 to TRBJ2-7, with D possibly matching TRBD2 (6 bases). Trimming removed 1 base from V and 0 bases from J, with 13 bases in between. CDR1 and CDR2 from the germline V gene are GTSNPN and SVGIG (reference sequence). CDR3 length: 15 residues. CDR3 in amino acids: CAWSGSGSYSYEQYF. The CDR3, as DNA: TGTGCCTGGAGTGGAAGCGGGTCCTACTCCTACGAGCAGTACTTC. The full variable domain, its missing parts supplied by reference TRBV30 and TRBJ2-7, is SQTIHQWPATLVQPVGSPLSLECTVEGTSNPNLYWYRQAAGRGLQLLFYSVGIGQISSEVPQNLSASRPQDRQFILSSKKLLLSDSGFYLCAWSGSGSYSYEQYFGPGTRLTVT.

This clonotype was counted ten times or more. The CDR3 DNA follows: TGTGCCAGCAGCTCCCCGGGACAGGGGGCAGATACGCAGTATTTT. Translation: CASSSPGQGADTQYF. This rearrangement joins TRBV11-2 to TRBJ2-3; 11 positions agree with TRBD1. V was pared by 4 bases and J by 4 bases, with 4 bases of the junction left unmatched. Germline CDR1 is SGHAT and CDR2 is FQNNGV. This CDR3 is built from 15 residues.

This clonotype was detected many times. The chain joins TRBV10-3 to TRBJ2-1; either TRBD1 or TRBD2 may fit D (6 bases each). Trimming took off 6 bases at V and 8 bases at J, with 8 bases between the two ends. The CDR3 totals 11 residues. Per the germline V gene, CDR1 is ENHRY and CDR2 is SYGVKD. The CDR3 is CAIREGDEQFF. The CDR3 DNA follows: TGTGCCATCAGGGAGGGGGATGAGCAGTTCTTC.

There are a few counts of this clonotype. The V call is TRBV20-1, the J call TRBJ2-7; TRBD2 matches 12 bases. Per germline, CDR1 DFQATT and CDR2 SNEGSKA (reference sequence). The CDR3 extends over 18 amino acids. The V and J ends lost 0 bases and 0 bases, in that order; junction bases with no gene match: 9. CDR3 protein: CSARDLRTSGAVSYEQYF. Written as DNA, the CDR3 is TGCAGTGCTAGAGATCTCAGGACTAGCGGGGCCGTCTCCTACGAGCAGTACTTC.

This clonotype was seen ten or more times. This chain connects TRBV7-2 to TRBJ2-7; 10 bases agree with TRBD2. Looked up from germline, CDR1 is SGHTA and CDR2 is FQGNSA. The CDR3 consists of 17 residues. J was trimmed by 4 bases and V by 1 base; bases with no gene match: 10. CDR3 amino acids: CASSLEASGSVIYEQYF. CDR3 DNA: TGTGCCAGCAGCTTAGAGGCTAGCGGGAGCGTCATTTACGAGCAGTACTTC.

V and J are TRBV7-4 and TRBJ2-2; no reliable D call. V was trimmed by 4 bases and J by 1 base, leaving 4 bases between them. Germline V lookup: CDR1 SGHVT, CDR2 SQSDAQ. The CDR3 is 13 residues long. CDR3 sequence: CASSSENTGELFF. CDR3 DNA sequence: TGTGCCAGCAGCTCCGAGAACACCGGGGAGCTGTTTTTT.

This clonotype was seen repeatedly, ten times or more. The rearrangement uses TRBV24-1 and TRBJ2-2; 8 nucleotides agree with TRBD2. The V segment lost 9 bases and the J segment 0 bases; nucleotides outside the gene matches: 8. CDR1 and CDR2 from the germline V gene are KGHDR and SFDVKD. The CDR3 is 16 amino acids. As DNA, the CDR3 is TGTGCCACCTCAACCCCGGGACTAGCGAACACCGGGGAGCTGTTTTTT. Its translation is CATSTPGLANTGELFF.

This clonotype was counted many times. The V call is TRBV7-9, the J call TRBJ2-7; D assignment may be TRBD1 or TRBD2 (5 bases each). Trimming removed 7 bases at V and 6 bases at J, with 16 bases between. Looked up from germline, CDR1 is SEHNR and CDR2 is FQNEAQ (reference sequence). The CDR3 runs to 13 residues. DNA of the CDR3: TGTGCCAGCAACCCTGGGGCCAGCGGCGAGCAGTACTTC. Protein: CASNPGASGEQYF.

The chain links TRBV30 to TRBJ1-2; perhaps TRBD1 as D (5 bases). Trimming took 3 bases from V and 8 from J, leaving 13 bases between them. CDR1 and CDR2 from the germline V gene are GTSNPN and SVGIG (reference sequence). This CDR3 comprises 12 residues. The CDR3 reads CAWRGMWDGYTF. In DNA, the CDR3 is TGTGCCTGGAGGGGCATGTGGGACGGCTACACCTTC.

This clonotype was seen at least ten times. This chain links TRBV7-6 with TRBJ1-1, with D possibly being TRBD1 (5 bases). Germline V CDR1 and CDR2: SGHVS, FNYEAQ. V shed 0 bases and J shed 5 bases, with 7 bases lying between them. This CDR3 contains 13 residues. The CDR3 coding sequence is TGTGCCAGCAGCTTAGCGCAGGGAACTGAAGCTTTCTTT. It translates to CASSLAQGTEAFF.

V usage is TRBV25-1 and J usage is TRBJ2-2; D perhaps matches TRBD1 (6 bases). Trimming removed 3 bases at V and 1 base at J, with 18 bases between. Germline values: CDR1 MGHDK, CDR2 SYGVNS. This CDR3 is 18 amino acids long. CDR3 in DNA: TGTGCCAGCAGTGACCCGAATATCTACAGGGAGAACACCGGGGAGCTGTTTTTT. Residues: CASSDPNIYRENTGELFF.

The rearrangement joins TRBV20-1 to TRBJ2-4; no definite D call. This CDR3 region has 17 residues. Germline CDR1 and CDR2: DFQATT and SNEGSKA (reference sequence). Trimming cost V 4 bases and J 0 bases, with 19 bases left between them. The DNA of the CDR3 is TGCAGTGCTACAAGCACCCCGCTACTACTAGCCAAAAACATTCAGTACTTC. It is translated as CSATSTPLLLAKNIQYF.

This clonotype showed up many times. V gene TRBV7-9 combines with J gene TRBJ2-2; D call uncertain. Trimming removed 1 base from V and 4 bases from J, with 7 bases in between. Germline values: CDR1 SEHNR, CDR2 FQNEAQ (reference sequence). The CDR3 loop spans 14 amino acids. CDR3 DNA sequence: TGTGCCAGCAGCTTAGTACAGCTCACCGGGGAGCTGTTTTTT. Protein sequence: CASSLVQLTGELFF.

Ten or more counts support this clonotype. The chain recombines TRBV6-1 with TRBJ2-1, with TRBD2 identical over 9 bases. The length of the CDR3 is 16 residues. Germline CDR1 MNHNS, CDR2 SASEGT. The V gene end was trimmed by 6 bases and the J gene end by 2 bases; junction bases not matched to a gene: 8. This chain's CDR3 is CASRGGGVSPYNEQFF. The CDR3, as DNA: TGTGCCAGCAGAGGCGGGGGGGTTTCGCCCTACAATGAGCAGTTCTTC.

In this sample, this clonotype turned up many times. This chain connects TRBV7-9 to TRBJ2-5; 12 bases map to TRBD2. The V segment lost 5 bases and the J segment 1 base; nucleotides outside the gene matches: 11. CDR1 and CDR2 (germline): SEHNR, FQNEAQ (reference sequence). This CDR3 region has 18 residues. CDR3 protein: CASSPSTGLAGIQETQYF. CDR3 sequence (DNA): TGTGCCAGCAGCCCTTCGACAGGACTAGCGGGGATCCAAGAGACCCAGTACTTC.

V is TRBV5-6 and J is TRBJ2-2; 10 positions agree with TRBD2. This CDR3 contains 15 residues. Per germline, CDR1 SGHDT and CDR2 YYEEEE. The trim removed 3 bases at V and 5 bases at J, leaving 4 bases unmatched. The CDR3 protein is CASSSLAGETGELFF. CDR3 sequence (DNA): TGTGCCAGCAGCTCTCTAGCGGGAGAGACCGGGGAGCTGTTTTTT.

The V call is TRBV7-9, the J call TRBJ2-2, with 7 positions matching TRBD1. The ends lost 5 bases at V and 7 bases at J; junction bases unmatched: 10. Per the germline V gene, CDR1 is SEHNR and CDR2 is FQNEAQ (reference sequence). The CDR3 has 15 residues. CDR3 nucleotides: TGTGCCAGCAGCCTACAGACAGGGTTAAGCGGGGAGCTGTTTTTT. Its protein product is CASSLQTGLSGELFF.

The chain uses TRBV12-5 and TRBJ2-5; 8 nucleotides align to TRBD2. This CDR3 is 13 amino acids long. Trimming took 6 bases from V and 7 from J; bases not matched to a gene: 7. From germline, CDR1 is LGHNT and CDR2 FRNRAP. The CDR3 is CASGSVAGGTQYF. The CDR3 DNA follows: TGTGCTAGTGGCTCCGTTGCGGGGGGGACCCAGTACTTC.

This clonotype was seen ten or more times. V and J are TRBV7-2 and TRBJ2-3; the D gene is possibly TRBD1 (5 bases). Looked up from germline, CDR1 is SGHTA and CDR2 is FQGNSA. This CDR3 comprises 15 residues. The germline V and J ends were trimmed by 2 bases and 6 bases, with 15 bases remaining between them. The CDR3 is CASSLPLGLTDTQYF. The DNA for the CDR3 is TGTGCCAGCAGCTTACCCCTGGGGCTAACGGATACGCAGTATTTT.